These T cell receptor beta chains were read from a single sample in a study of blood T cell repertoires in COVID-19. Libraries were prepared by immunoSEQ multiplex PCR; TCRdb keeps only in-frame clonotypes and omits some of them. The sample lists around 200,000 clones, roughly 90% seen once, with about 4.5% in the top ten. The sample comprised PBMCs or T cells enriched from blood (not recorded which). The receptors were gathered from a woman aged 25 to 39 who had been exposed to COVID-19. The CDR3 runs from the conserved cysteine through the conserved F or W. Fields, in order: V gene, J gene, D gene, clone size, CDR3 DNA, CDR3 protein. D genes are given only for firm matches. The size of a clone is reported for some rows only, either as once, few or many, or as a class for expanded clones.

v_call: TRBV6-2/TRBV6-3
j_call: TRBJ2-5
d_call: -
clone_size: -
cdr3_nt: TGTGCCAGCAGTTACTCGTTGTCAGGCCTAAGGGAGACCCAGTACTTC
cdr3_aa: CASSYSLSGLRETQYF

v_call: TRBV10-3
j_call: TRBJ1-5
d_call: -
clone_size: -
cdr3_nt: TGTGCCATCAGTGAGTCCGCCGGGGGTAGCAATCAGCCCCAGCATTTT
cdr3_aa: CAISESAGGSNQPQHF

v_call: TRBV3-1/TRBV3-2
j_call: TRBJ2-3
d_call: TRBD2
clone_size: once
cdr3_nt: TGTGCCAGCAGACCTAGCGGGGGGAGGTCAGATACGCAGTATTTT
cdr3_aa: CASRPSGGRSDTQYF

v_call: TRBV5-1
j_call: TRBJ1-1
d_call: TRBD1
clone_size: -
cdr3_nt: TGCGCCAGCAGCCATCTGGACAGGATTGAAGCTTTCTTT
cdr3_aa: CASSHLDRIEAFF

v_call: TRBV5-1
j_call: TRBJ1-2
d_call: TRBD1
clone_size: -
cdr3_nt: TGCGCCAGCAGCCAGACGGGACAGGGCGTCCGTGACTATGGCTACACCTTC
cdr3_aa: CASSQTGQGVRDYGYTF

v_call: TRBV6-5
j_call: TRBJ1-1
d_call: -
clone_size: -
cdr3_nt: TGTGCCAGCAGGAGACAGTACCAGAACACTGAAGCTTTCTTT
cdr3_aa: CASRRQYQNTEAFF

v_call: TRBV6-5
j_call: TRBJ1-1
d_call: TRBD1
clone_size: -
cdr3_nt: TGTGCCAGCAGCCCAGGGGGAACTGAAGCTTTCTTT
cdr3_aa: CASSPGGTEAFF

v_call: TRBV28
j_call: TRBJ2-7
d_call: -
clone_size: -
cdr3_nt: TGTGCCAGCAGTTTACCCCAGGCGGGGCAGGGAGTAACCTACGAGCAGTACTTC
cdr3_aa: CASSLPQAGQGVTYEQYF

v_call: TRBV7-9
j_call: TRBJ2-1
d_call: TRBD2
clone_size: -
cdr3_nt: TGTGCCAGCAGCCAACCCCGTCAAGCGGGGGGTAGGGATGAGCAGTTCTTC
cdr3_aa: CASSQPRQAGGRDEQFF

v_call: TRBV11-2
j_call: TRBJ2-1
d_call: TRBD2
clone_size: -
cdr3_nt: TGTGCCAGCAGCTCGGGCCGGGGAGGGACGGATACCTACAATGAGCAGTTCTTC
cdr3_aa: CASSSGRGGTDTYNEQFF

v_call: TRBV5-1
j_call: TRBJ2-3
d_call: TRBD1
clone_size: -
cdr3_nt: TGCGCCAGCAGCGGAGGACAGGGGGTGGGCACAGATACGCAGTATTTT
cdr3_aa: CASSGGQGVGTDTQYF

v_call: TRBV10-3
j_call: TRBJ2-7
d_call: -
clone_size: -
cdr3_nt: TGTGCCATCAGTGCTTCCAAAGAGGGCTACGAGCAGTACTTC
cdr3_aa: CAISASKEGYEQYF

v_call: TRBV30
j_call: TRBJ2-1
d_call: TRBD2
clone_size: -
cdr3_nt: TGTGCCTGGAGCGGGGGGGCAAGCTCCTACAATGAGCAGTTCTTC
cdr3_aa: CAWSGGASSYNEQFF

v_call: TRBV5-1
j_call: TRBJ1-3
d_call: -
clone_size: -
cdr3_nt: TGCGCCAGCAGCTTGGCCGCCAGCTCTGGAAACACCATATATTTT
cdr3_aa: CASSLAASSGNTIYF

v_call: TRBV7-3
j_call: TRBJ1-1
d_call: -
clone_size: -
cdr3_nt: TGTGCCAGCAGCTTAACCGGGGGGCTGATGAACACTGAAGCTTTCTTT
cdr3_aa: CASSLTGGLMNTEAFF

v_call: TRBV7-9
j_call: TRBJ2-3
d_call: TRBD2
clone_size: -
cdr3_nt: TGTGCCAGCAGCCCATCTAGCGGGGCTACAGATACGCAGTATTTT
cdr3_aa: CASSPSSGATDTQYF

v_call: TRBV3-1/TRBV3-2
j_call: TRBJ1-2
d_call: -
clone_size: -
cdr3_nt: TGTGCCAGCAGCCAAGATGGGAGGACTGGCTACACCTTC
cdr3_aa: CASSQDGRTGYTF

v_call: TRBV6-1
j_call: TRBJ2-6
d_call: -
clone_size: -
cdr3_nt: TGTGCCAGCAGTGACAGGACAACCAGCTCTGGGGCCAACGTCCTGACTTTC
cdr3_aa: CASSDRTTSSGANVLTF

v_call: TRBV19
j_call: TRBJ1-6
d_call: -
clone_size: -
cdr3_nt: TGTGCCAGTAGTAGAAGGACAGCCAGCTCCTATAATTCACCCCTCCACTTT
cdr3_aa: CASSRRTASSYNSPLHF

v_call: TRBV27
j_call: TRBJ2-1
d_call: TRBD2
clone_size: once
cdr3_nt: TGTGCCAGCAGTTGGAGCGGGGGGAGCTATGAGCAGTTCTTC
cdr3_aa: CASSWSGGSYEQFF

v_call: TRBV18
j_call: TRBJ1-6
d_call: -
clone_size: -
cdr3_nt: TGTGCCAGCTCACCTAGTCGGGGGGCAAACTCACCCCTCCACTTT
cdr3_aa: CASSPSRGANSPLHF

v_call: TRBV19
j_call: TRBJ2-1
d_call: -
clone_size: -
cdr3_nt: TGTGCCAGTAGTAGAGACAGGACTAATGAGCAGTTCTTC
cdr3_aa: CASSRDRTNEQFF

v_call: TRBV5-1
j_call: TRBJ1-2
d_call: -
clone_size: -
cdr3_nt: TGCGCCAGCAGTCAGATACAGGGTAGCCCGGGTGGCTACACCTTC
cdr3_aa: CASSQIQGSPGGYTF

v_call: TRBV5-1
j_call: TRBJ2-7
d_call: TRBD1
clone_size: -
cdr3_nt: TGCGCCAGCAGCTTAGGGGACAGGGGGAGCGAGCAGTACTTC
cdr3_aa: CASSLGDRGSEQYF

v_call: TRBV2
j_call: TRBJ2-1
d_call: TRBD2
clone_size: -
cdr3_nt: TGTGCCAGCAGTGACCTACTAGCGGGGGGGTATGATGAGCAGTTCTTC
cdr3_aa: CASSDLLAGGYDEQFF

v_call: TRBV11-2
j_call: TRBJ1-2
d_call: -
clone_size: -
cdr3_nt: TGTGCCAGCAGCCTAGGTGGGAGCGTGGGCACCCAGGGCTACACCTTC
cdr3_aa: CASSLGGSVGTQGYTF

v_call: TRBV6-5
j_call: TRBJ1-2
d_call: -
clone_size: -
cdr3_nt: TGTGCCAGCACCCGAGCGCGCAGTGACTATGGCTACACCTTC
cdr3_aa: CASTRARSDYGYTF

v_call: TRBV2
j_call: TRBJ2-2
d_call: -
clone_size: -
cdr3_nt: TGTGCCAGCACCGAAGGAGGGGCTCGCACCGGGGAGCTGTTTTTT
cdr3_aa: CASTEGGARTGELFF

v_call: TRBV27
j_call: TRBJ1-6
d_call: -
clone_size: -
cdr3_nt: TGTGCCAGCAGTTTTCCAGGGAATAATTCACCCCTCCACTTT
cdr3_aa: CASSFPGNNSPLHF

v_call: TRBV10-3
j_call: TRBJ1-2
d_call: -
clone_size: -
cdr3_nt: TGTGCCTCCGGCGGGGGTCTAGGTAACTATGGCTACACCTTC
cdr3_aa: CASGGGLGNYGYTF

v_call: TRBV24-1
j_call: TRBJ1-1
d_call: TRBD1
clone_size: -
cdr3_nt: TGTGCCACCAGTGATCCCGGACAGGGTGCCACTGAAGCTTTCTTT
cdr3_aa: CATSDPGQGATEAFF

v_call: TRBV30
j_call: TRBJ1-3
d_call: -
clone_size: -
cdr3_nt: TGTGCCTGGAGTGTAGGGTGGGGGCCTGGAACTGGAAACACCATATATTTT
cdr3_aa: CAWSVGWGPGTGNTIYF